This TCR beta chain was identified in a study of blood T cell repertoires in COVID-19. The trim removed 2 bases at V and 10 bases at J, leaving 3 bases unmatched. The CDR3 runs to 13 residues. CDR1 is LGHDT and CDR2 is YNNKEL in the germline V gene (reference sequence). Repertoires were generated with immunoSEQ multiplex PCR, while TCRdb's copy carries only in-frame clones and drops some. The sample consists of hundreds of thousands of clones, 85% to 90% of them appearing once. This clone was recorded once. This TCR was sampled from a man older than 75 with acute or convalescent COVID-19. The sequencing input was peripheral blood. V and J are TRBV3-1 (or the pseudogene TRBV3-2) and TRBJ1-4, with 8 bases aligning to TRBD1. The CDR3 DNA is TGTGCCAGCAGCCAAAACAGGGGGGGAAAACTGTTTTTT. Its protein is CASSQNRGGKLFF.